This TCR beta chain was observed in a study of blood T cell repertoires in COVID-19. Study-wide context: Samples came from the United States, Italy and Spain, spanning acute and convalescent COVID-19. T cells, B-cell-depleted T cells, or PBMCs supplied cDNA or gDNA.

This clone was detected only a few times. Germline lookup yields CDR1 SGHVS and CDR2 FNYEAQ. The CDR3 covers 17 residues. Trimming stripped 5 bases from V and 0 bases from J, with 14 bases between. Source study methods: Estimated nucleated cell counts came from reference gene primer amplification. TCRdb's copy holds only in-frame clones and misses some; the assay was immunoSEQ multiplex PCR. D and trimming come from the DNA, and the V and J calls and clone size come from that table. The table lists more than 200,000 clones, under 90% of them singletons. The receptor's source is a man aged 60 to 75 with acute or convalescent COVID-19. Specimen: peripheral blood. The genes are TRBV7-6 and TRBJ2-6; the D gene is possibly TRBD2 (5 bases). The CDR3 spells CASSQEGGHSGANVLTF. The CDR3 DNA is TGTGCCAGCAGCCAGGAAGGAGGCCACTCTGGGGCCAACGTCCTGACTTTC.